This T cell receptor beta chain is from a study of shared clonotypes between healthy human individuals. Notes on the study in general: Relative to their counterparts shared across all four donors, non-shared clonotypes exhibited diminished generation probabilities. A handful of donors shared approximately 5% of their naive CD4 clonotypes.

Naive CD8 isolation took CD45RO-negative cells positively selected for CCR7 and excluded terminally differentiated effector memory CD45RA+ cells. Repertoires were generated with immunoSEQ multiplex PCR, while TCRdb's copy carries only in-frame clones and drops some. The profile shows about 1.9 million clones, 90% to 95% of them singletons. Points on this clone: The antigen is undetermined.

Sequencing input: naive CD8+ T cells from PBMCs. This sequence originates from a man aged 18 to 29 in good health. Some clones in this sample may be carry-over from other donors' samples.

The DNA of the CDR3 is TGTGCCAGTAGTAGACGGGTGAACACTGAAGCTTTCTTT. Its translation is CASSRRVNTEAFF. V usage is TRBV19 and J usage is TRBJ1-1; no firm D call. Germline V gene data show CDR1 as LNHDA and CDR2 as SQIVND (reference sequence). The CDR3 sequence is 13 residues long. Trimming stripped 4 bases from V and 0 bases from J, with 6 bases between.